This TCR beta chain was found in a study of cytomegalovirus exposure and HLA in healthy donors. J gave up 7 bases and V 4 bases, and 2 bases lay outside the gene matches. Germline CDR1 and CDR2: SGDLS and YYNGEE. This CDR3 has 13 amino acids. General study results and limits: HLA alleles showed associations with some 15,000 TCR beta sequences in a later analysis, at a 0.05 false discovery rate. Later, an analysis showed that TCR beta chains associated with HLA were more clonally expanded than others that were equally common.

The PCR used 60 Vbeta and 13 Jbeta primers. Repertoires were generated with immunoSEQ multiplex PCR, while TCRdb's copy carries only in-frame clones and drops some. This sample has fewer than 200,000 clones, with roughly 79% found just once. On this clone: The antigen remains unidentified.

This TCR came from a man aged 35-49 years in good health and CMV-seropositive. Sequencing was done on a sample of PBMCs. The J gene is TRBJ2-4, the V gene TRBV9; 10 nucleotides line up with TRBD1. In nucleotides, the CDR3 is TGTGCCAGCAGCACGGACAGGGGGAACATTCAGTACTTC. Translated: CASSTDRGNIQYF.